What follows are 18 T cell receptor delta chains derived from one specimen sequenced in a study of gamma delta lymphoproliferative disorders and STAT genes. PBMCs from patients and controls supplied the genomic DNA for sequencing. TCRdb re-processed the multiplex PCR reads using CATT. The sample carries a few thousand delta-chain clones, roughly 1.5% recorded once. The sample taken for sequencing was blood. All receptors derive from a human donor in good health.

This clone was found a few times. The chain recombines TRDV1 with TRDJ1; 13 nucleotides agree with TRDD3. Germline-derived CDR1 and CDR2 are TSWWSYY and QGS. This CDR3 contains 17 residues. The CDR3 loop reads CASLRLTGGYATDKLIF. CDR3 nucleotide sequence: TGTGCCTCCCTACGTCTTACTGGGGGATACGCGACCGATAAACTCATCTTT.

Comment on this clone: The amino acid sequence in TCRdb belongs to a much larger clone and departs from this DNA's translation at residue 13, likely a sequencing read error; the sequence shown is translated from the DNA. The chain has TRDV2 and TRDJ1, with 9 bases aligning to TRDD3. The CDR3 has 15 amino acids. CDR1 is GEAIGNYY and CDR2 is EKD in the germline V gene. Written as DNA, the CDR3 is TGTGCCTGTGTGATACTGGGGGACCACACCGATAAACCCATCTTT. This gives the protein CACVILGDHTDKPIF.

This clone was counted between two and nine times. A far larger clone is one nucleotide away, so this likely arose from a read error. This rearrangement joins TRDV1 to TRDJ1, with 10 bases identical to TRDD3. CDR1 is TSWWSYY and CDR2 is QGS in the germline V gene. This CDR3 region has 20 residues. DNA for the CDR3: TGTGCTCTTGAGGAAGGGGACCTACTCCCCTGGGGGATAGTATCCGATAAACTCATCTTT. Protein product: CALEEGDLLPWGIVSDKLIF.

Turning to this clone: A far larger clone is one nucleotide away, so this likely arose from a read error. Other DNA sequences of this sample code for an identical CDR3. The chain joins TRDV1 to TRDJ1, with 7 bases identical to TRDD3. The CDR3 has 24 residues. Germline V gives CDR1 TSWWSYY, CDR2 QGS. V lost 0 bases, J lost 2 bases, and 30 bases stayed unmatched. The CDR3 coding sequence is TGTGCTCTTGGGGAACTTCAAGCCTTCTTAGAGGGCCTGGGCTGGGGGGGACCTACCGATAAACTCATCTTT. Residues: CALGELQAFLEGLGWGGPTDKLIF.

This clone was seen only a few times. This likely traces to a read error, being one base from a far larger clone. The sample has other DNA sequences that encode this CDR3 too. The V gene is TRDV2, the J gene TRDJ1; D call uncertain. The CDR3 sequence is 15 residues long. The germline CDR1 and CDR2 sequences are GEAIGNYY and EKD. Trimming shortened V by 1 base and J by 0 bases, and 11 bases separated the two germline ends. DNA of the CDR3: TGTGCCTGTGACACAATCGAGTTGAACACCGATAAACTCATCTTT. Protein: CACDTIELNTDKLIF.

This clone was found many times. TCRdb's protein, taken from a much larger clone, differs from this DNA's translation at residue 10, likely owing to a read error; the protein displayed comes from the DNA. The V gene is TRDV3, the J gene TRDJ1; no clear D gene. Trimming took off 4 bases at V and 0 bases at J, with 24 bases between the two ends. Germline CDR1 and CDR2: TVYSNPD and GDNSRS (reference sequence). CDR3 length: 17 residues. The CDR3 reads CASIYPQGAAYTDKLIF. Written as DNA, the CDR3 is TGTGCCTCCATCTACCCTCAGGGTGCTGCGTACACCGATAAACTCATCTTT.

Turning to this clone: TCRdb lists the protein of a much larger clone for this DNA, which differs at residue 12, so this is likely a read error; the protein given here is translated from the DNA itself. This chain connects TRDV2 to TRDJ1, with 9 bases fitting TRDD3. Germline CDR1 GEAIGNYY, CDR2 EKD. The CDR3 extends over 15 amino acids. In nucleotides, the CDR3 is TGTGCCTGTGACAGCGTGGGGGATAACCCCGATAACCTCATCTTT. Its protein is CACDSVGDNPDNLIF.

Turning to this clone: This likely reflects a read error, since a far larger clone is one base away. The V call is TRDV1, the J call TRDJ1, with D perhaps TRDD3 (7 bases). The CDR3 is 23 amino acids. V gave up 4 bases and J gave up 1 base, with 37 bases separating them. Germline V lookup: CDR1 TSWWSYY, CDR2 QGS. The CDR3 DNA follows: TGTGCTCTTGGGGTCCTTAAGGCCTTCCCCCACTGGAGGATACGCCCCCGCACCGATAAACTCATCTTT. Protein: CALGVLKAFPHWRIRPRTDKLIF.

About this clone: Translating this DNA gives a protein that differs at residue 5 from the TCRdb one, which belongs to a much larger clone; a read error is likely, and the protein shown is this translation. The CDR3, as DNA: TGTGCCTTTACAAGCCCCGGGGGATACACCGATAAACTCATCTTT. Translated: CAFTSPGGYTDKLIF. The chain carries TRDV3 and TRDJ1; the match to TRDD3 covers 7 bases. With 1 base clipped from V and 0 bases from J, the junction kept 8 bases outside the gene matches. Germline loops: CDR1 TVYSNPD, CDR2 GDNSRS (reference sequence). This CDR3 contains 15 residues. The whole variable domain, remainder taken from reference TRDV3 and TRDJ1, is CDKVTQSSPDQTVASGSEVVLLCTYDTVYSNPDLFWYRIRPDYSFQFVFYGDNSRSEGADFTQGRFSVKHILTQKAFHLVISPVRTEDSATYYCAFTSPGGYTDKLIFGKGTRVTVEP.

On this clone itself: The TCRdb protein, from a much larger clone, departs from this DNA's translation at residue 6, likely by read error; the protein shown derives from the DNA. V is TRDV2 and J is TRDJ1; D gene uncertain. The CDR3 length is 19 residues. The germline gives CDR1 GEAIGNYY, CDR2 EKD. V lost 0 bases and J 0 bases, leaving 22 bases between the germline ends. The CDR3 sequence is CACDTTPQAGSGYTDKLIF. For the CDR3, the DNA is TGTGCCTGTGACACCACACCCCAGGCGGGAAGCGGGTACACCGATAAACTCATCTTT.

This chain joins TRDV2 and TRDJ1, with 11 positions matching TRDD3. Germline values: CDR1 GEAIGNYY, CDR2 EKD. The CDR3 is 15 amino acids. J was trimmed by 3 bases and V by 5 bases; bases with no gene match: 7. The CDR3 nucleotides read TGTGCCTGTGTGATACTGGGGGATATGGCCGATAAACTCATCTTT. Its translation: CACVILGDMADKLIF.

Concerning this clone itself: A read error is the likely source, as a far larger clone sits one nucleotide away. The sample has other DNA sequences that encode this CDR3 too. This chain connects TRAV29/DV5 to TRDJ1, with 9 bases aligning to TRDD3. Germline V gives CDR1 NSMFDY, CDR2 ISSIKDK. The CDR3 covers 20 residues. The chain's CDR3 is CAASASSPGGYSPYTDKLIF. As DNA, the CDR3 is TGCGCAGCAAGCGCCTCTTCCCCAGGGGGATACTCACCGTACACCGATAAACTCATCTTT.

Only a few counts were recorded for this clone. This likely reflects a read error, since a far larger clone is one base away. The same CDR3 arises from other DNA sequences in this sample as well. V gene TRDV2 combines with J gene TRDJ2; D remains unclear. The CDR3 has 15 residues. Trimming stripped 3 bases from V and 2 bases from J, with 12 bases between. CDR1 and CDR2 from the germline V gene are GEAIGNYY and EKD. CDR3 sequence (DNA): TGTGCCTGTGACCCTATGCTAGGATTGACAGCACAACTCTTCTTT. Protein product: CACDPMLGLTAQLFF.

Many counts were recorded for this clone. With a far larger clone one base away, a read error is the likely cause. The chain has TRDV1 and TRDJ1; 13 nucleotides line up with TRDD3. The CDR3 spans 25 residues. Germline-derived CDR1 and CDR2 are TSWWSYY and QGS. The ends lost 1 base at V and 0 bases at J; junction bases unmatched: 26. CDR3 in amino acids: CALGEPLLTRTGGYAKKPYTDKLIF. CDR3 bases: TGTGCTCTTGGGGAACCGTTACTAACCCGTACTGGGGGATACGCGAAGAAGCCCTACACCGATAAACTCATCTTT.

In its sample, this clone was seen a few times. The TCRdb protein comes from a much larger clone and disagrees with this DNA's translation at residue 10, likely due to a read error; the protein given here is derived from the DNA. The J gene is TRDJ1, the V gene TRDV2; 9 positions match TRDD3. V lost 2 bases and J lost 3; bases outside the gene matches: 6. Germline loops: CDR1 GEAIGNYY, CDR2 EKD. This CDR3 region has 15 residues. The CDR3 coding sequence is TGTGCCTGTGACAGCGTGGGGGATAACTCCGATAAACTCATCTTT. Protein sequence: CACDSVGDNSDKLIF.

For this clone: This likely stems from a read error, as it lies one base from a far larger clone. This sample also contains other DNA sequences that code for the same CDR3. V and J are TRDV3 and TRDJ1; TRDD3 matches 9 bases. The length of the CDR3 is 15 residues. The germline gives CDR1 TVYSNPD, CDR2 GDNSRS (reference sequence). CDR3 residues: CAFTNPGGYTDKLIF. The CDR3, as DNA: TGTGCCTTTACAAACCCCGGGGGATACACTGATAAACTCATCTTT.

As concerns this clone: The amino acid sequence in TCRdb belongs to a much larger clone and departs from this DNA's translation at residue 11, likely a sequencing read error; the sequence shown is translated from the DNA. CDR3 nucleotides: TGTGCCTTTACGAATGCGGGCGATACATTGTCCGATAAACTCATCTTT. This sequence encodes CAFTNAGDTLSDKLIF. The J gene is TRDJ1, the V gene TRDV3, with a possible D match to TRDD3 (5 bases). The CDR3 runs 16 residues. Germline V gene lookup returns CDR1 TVYSNPD and CDR2 GDNSRS (reference sequence). V lost 1 base to trimming and J lost 3 bases, with 21 bases between them.

Worth noting for this clone: TCRdb assigns this DNA the protein of a much larger clone, which departs from its translation at residue 3; this likely reflects a read error, and the protein shown comes from translating the DNA. The genes are TRDV2 and TRDJ1, with 10 bases matching TRDD3. The CDR3 contains 16 residues. In germline, CDR1 is GEAIGNYY, CDR2 EKD. CDR3 sequence reads: CAGDTLGDTATDKLIF. The CDR3, as DNA: TGTGCCGGTGACACATTGGGGGATACCGCCACCGATAAACTCATCTTT.